This T cell receptor (beta chain) was captured in a study of coeliac disease. Study overall: Coeliac patients had newly diagnosed active disease, refractory type I disease, or gluten-free diet control. Study conclusions and caveats: Known gliadin-specific TRB sequences: about 55% of the 18 coeliac samples, only 1 of 6 controls.

Cells were frozen in aliquots of around 540,000, and one aliquot per fraction was sequenced. Germline V gene sequence: CDR1 LNHDA, CDR2 SQIVND (reference sequence). The CDR3 consists of 15 residues. J lost 2 bases, V lost 5 bases, and 3 bases had no gene match. With regard to this clone: Antigen unknown.

The method was immunoSEQ multiplex PCR; TCRdb's version includes in-frame clones alone and lacks a portion of them. The repertoire holds roughly 5,100 clones, 69% seen once, with approximately 13% in the top ten. This clonotype was sampled from a woman aged 40 to 49. V gene TRBV19 combines with J gene TRBJ2-6; 7 bases match TRBD1. The sample taken for sequencing was lymphocytes from the gut lamina propria. In DNA form, the CDR3 reads TGTGCCAGTAGTCCAGGGGGAGCTGGGGCCAACGTCCTGACTTTC. Protein product: CASSPGGAGANVLTF.